This is a list of T cell receptor beta chains from one sample in a study of blood T cell repertoires in COVID-19. Repertoires were generated with immunoSEQ multiplex PCR, while TCRdb's copy carries only in-frame clones and drops some. The sample records 200,000 to 300,000 clones, almost 85% being singletons. The sample consisted of peripheral blood. The source is a man in his forties or fifties with acute or convalescent COVID-19. CDR3s include the opening cysteine and the closing phenylalanine or tryptophan. Fields, in order: J gene, V gene, D gene, clone size, CDR3 DNA, CDR3 protein. D genes are given only for firm matches. For some rows the clone size is stated as once, few or many, or as a class when expanded; others skip it.

J gene: TRBJ2-2; V gene: TRBV3-1/TRBV3-2; D gene: -; clone size: -; CDR3 DNA: TGTGCCAGCAGCCAACAGGGGTCGGGCGAGCTGTTTTTT; CDR3 protein: CASSQQGSGELFF
J gene: TRBJ2-7; V gene: TRBV12-3/TRBV12-4; D gene: -; clone size: -; CDR3 DNA: TGTGCCAGCAGTTTCATCGAGAATTACGAGCAGTACTTC; CDR3 protein: CASSFIENYEQYF
J gene: TRBJ1-1; V gene: TRBV7-8; D gene: TRBD1; clone size: -; CDR3 DNA: TGTGCCAGCAGCTTAACGGACAGGGCGAACACTGAAGCTTTCTTT; CDR3 protein: CASSLTDRANTEAFF
J gene: TRBJ2-7; V gene: TRBV11-2; D gene: TRBD2; clone size: -; CDR3 DNA: TGTGCCAGCAGCCCCCGGGGGAGGGCCTCGGGGGAGCAGTACTTC; CDR3 protein: CASSPRGRASGEQYF
J gene: TRBJ1-3; V gene: TRBV5-8; D gene: -; clone size: -; CDR3 DNA: TGTGCCAGCAGCCACGGACAGTCGGGCGGAAACACCATATATTTT; CDR3 protein: CASSHGQSGGNTIYF
J gene: TRBJ1-4; V gene: TRBV11-2; D gene: TRBD1; clone size: few; CDR3 DNA: TGTGCCAGCAGCTTCGGGACAGGGGATGAAAAACTGTTTTTT; CDR3 protein: CASSFGTGDEKLFF
J gene: TRBJ2-3; V gene: TRBV7-9; D gene: -; clone size: -; CDR3 DNA: TGTGCCAGCAGCCGCGAAGAACGATTCACAGATACGCAGTATTTT; CDR3 protein: CASSREERFTDTQYF
J gene: TRBJ2-5; V gene: TRBV10-3; D gene: TRBD2; clone size: few; CDR3 DNA: TGTGCCATCAGTGAGAGGGGCGGGAGTACGATTGAGACCCAGTACTTC; CDR3 protein: CAISERGGSTIETQYF
J gene: TRBJ1-5; V gene: TRBV12-5; D gene: TRBD1; clone size: once; CDR3 DNA: TGTGCTAGTGGTTTGGTACAGGGGCAGCCCCAGCATTTT; CDR3 protein: CASGLVQGQPQHF
J gene: TRBJ2-7; V gene: TRBV6-5; D gene: -; clone size: -; CDR3 DNA: TGTGCCAGCAGTTTAACAGGGTTTACCTACGAGCAGTACTTC; CDR3 protein: CASSLTGFTYEQYF
J gene: TRBJ1-5; V gene: TRBV6-4; D gene: TRBD1; clone size: -; CDR3 DNA: TGTGCCAGCAGAGACTACGGGACAGGGGGATATCAGCCCCAGCATTTT; CDR3 protein: CASRDYGTGGYQPQHF
J gene: TRBJ1-6; V gene: TRBV5-1; D gene: TRBD1; clone size: -; CDR3 DNA: TGCGCCAGCAGCTTCTCCGGGACAGGGGATTCACCCCTCCACTTT; CDR3 protein: CASSFSGTGDSPLHF
J gene: TRBJ2-1; V gene: TRBV4-1; D gene: -; clone size: -; CDR3 DNA: TGCGCCAGCAGGCTGAATTTAGTCATGCATGAGCAGTTCTTC; CDR3 protein: CASRLNLVMHEQFF
J gene: TRBJ2-7; V gene: TRBV28; D gene: TRBD1; clone size: -; CDR3 DNA: TGTGCCAGCAGGCGCCGACAGGGTATCTACGAGCAGTACTTC; CDR3 protein: CASRRRQGIYEQYF
J gene: TRBJ1-5; V gene: TRBV4-2; D gene: -; clone size: few; CDR3 DNA: TGTGCCAGCAGCCGGGAGGTACGGCAGCCCCAGCATTTT; CDR3 protein: CASSREVRQPQHF
J gene: TRBJ1-4; V gene: TRBV2; D gene: -; clone size: once; CDR3 DNA: TGTGCCAGCAGTGAACAGGATAATGAAAAACTGTTTTTT; CDR3 protein: CASSEQDNEKLFF
J gene: TRBJ2-2; V gene: TRBV5-1; D gene: TRBD2; clone size: -; CDR3 DNA: TGCGCCCGCAGCTGGGGGGGCACCGGGGAGCTGTTTTTT; CDR3 protein: CARSWGGTGELFF
J gene: TRBJ2-2; V gene: TRBV11-2; D gene: -; clone size: -; CDR3 DNA: TGTGCCAGCAGCTTATACTTCGGTAGCGCCGGGGAGCTGTTTTTT; CDR3 protein: CASSLYFGSAGELFF
J gene: TRBJ1-4; V gene: TRBV5-5; D gene: -; clone size: -; CDR3 DNA: TGTGCCAGCAGCCGGGGACAACAGGTTAATGAAAAACTGTTTTTT; CDR3 protein: CASSRGQQVNEKLFF
J gene: TRBJ1-2; V gene: TRBV27; D gene: TRBD1; clone size: -; CDR3 DNA: TGTGCCACTAGTTGGACAGGGGGCTTCTATGGCTACACCTTC; CDR3 protein: CATSWTGGFYGYTF
J gene: TRBJ1-2; V gene: TRBV7-8; D gene: -; clone size: -; CDR3 DNA: TGTGCCAGCAGCTTAGAAGGAGGAGATGGTGGCTACACCTTC; CDR3 protein: CASSLEGGDGGYTF
J gene: TRBJ2-5; V gene: TRBV4-1; D gene: TRBD2; clone size: -; CDR3 DNA: TGCGCCAGCAGCCTAGCGGGCGGGAGGGAGACCCAGTACTTC; CDR3 protein: CASSLAGGRETQYF
J gene: TRBJ2-1; V gene: TRBV27; D gene: TRBD2; clone size: -; CDR3 DNA: TGTGCCAGCAGCACACCCGGAGCGGGAGGCGTGAATGAGCAGTTCTTC; CDR3 protein: CASSTPGAGGVNEQFF
J gene: TRBJ2-2; V gene: TRBV6-1; D gene: -; clone size: -; CDR3 DNA: TGTGCCAGCAGTGAGGTACATGGGGCCACCGGGGAGCTGTTTTTT; CDR3 protein: CASSEVHGATGELFF